The 24 T cell receptor beta chains presented below share a single source sample, sequenced in a study of technical replicates of blood from a handful of donors. TCRdb's table, derived via immunoSEQ multiplex PCR, lists solely in-frame clones and lacks some. The profile shows tens of thousands of clones, about 93% of them singletons. The specimen was PBMCs. Receptors originate from a human donor in good health. Some clones in this sample may be carry-over from other donors' samples.

The count of this clone is one. The rearrangement joins TRBV9 to TRBJ2-7, with D unresolved. Per germline, CDR1 SGDLS and CDR2 YYNGEE. V lost 0 bases, J lost 2 bases, and 9 bases lay in between. CDR3 size: 14 residues. CDR3 in DNA: TGTGCCAGCAGCGTAGGCACTTACCCCTACGAGCAGTACTTC. It encodes CASSVGTYPYEQYF.

The CDR3 bases are TGCGCCAGCAGTCCTGGACAGTCTTACGAGCAGTACTTC. Translated: CASSPGQSYEQYF. The chain employs TRBV5-1 and TRBJ2-7; D might be TRBD1 (6 bases). The CDR3 consists of 13 residues. Germline lookup yields CDR1 SGHRS and CDR2 YFSETQ. V lost 5 bases and J 4 bases, leaving 13 bases between the germline ends.

The chain's CDR3 is CASSSPGIRGEAFF. In DNA, the CDR3 is TGTGCCAGCAGCTCCCCAGGGATACGAGGAGAAGCTTTCTTT. This chain uses TRBV7-2 with TRBJ1-1, with D possibly TRBD1 on 5 matching bases. With 4 bases removed from V and 8 bases from J, the gap between germline ends came to 17 bases. This CDR3 region has 14 residues. The germline V gene has CDR1 SGHTA and CDR2 FQGNSA.

The sample holds a few counts of this clone. The rearrangement links TRBV19 to TRBJ1-5; 8 nucleotides agree with TRBD1. The CDR3 is made up of 15 amino acids. Germline CDR1 and CDR2: LNHDA and SQIVND (reference sequence). Trimming at V came to 4 bases and at J to 4 bases, leaving 6 bases not matched to a gene. DNA for the CDR3: TGTGCCAGTAGTAGACTGGGACAGGTTAATCAGCCCCAGCATTTT. This encodes CASSRLGQVNQPQHF.

The V gene is TRBV5-1, the J gene TRBJ2-1; possibly TRBD2 for D (5 bases). Germline V gene data show CDR1 as SGHRS and CDR2 as YFSETQ. V gave up 0 bases and J gave up 12 bases, with 10 bases separating them. The CDR3 is 12 amino acids. In DNA, the CDR3 is TGCGCCAGCAGCTTGGATGAGGGATGGCAGTTCTTC. Protein sequence: CASSLDEGWQFF.

The chain has TRBV5-5 and TRBJ1-3; the D is unclear. Germline V gene data show CDR1 as SGHKS and CDR2 as YYEKEE (reference sequence). Deletions cut 2 bases from V and 3 bases from J, with 6 bases between. The CDR3 covers 13 residues. The CDR3 loop is CASSFGDGNTIYF. Here the CDR3 DNA reads TGTGCCAGCAGCTTCGGGGATGGAAACACCATATATTTT.

The chain combines TRBV30 with TRBJ1-4; tentative D call: TRBD1 (6 bases). Trimming stripped 0 bases from V and 8 bases from J, with 19 bases between. Per germline, CDR1 GTSNPN and CDR2 SVGIG (reference sequence). The CDR3 consists of 16 residues. This CDR3 is CAWSVGTGGAGEKLFF. CDR3 DNA sequence: TGTGCCTGGAGTGTCGGGACCGGGGGGGCAGGAGAAAAACTGTTTTTT. Complete variable domain (other parts from reference TRBV30 and TRBJ1-4): SQTIHQWPATLVQPVGSPLSLECTVEGTSNPNLYWYRQAAGRGLQLLFYSVGIGQISSEVPQNLSASRPQDRQFILSSKKLLLSDSGFYLCAWSVGTGGAGEKLFFGSGTQLSVL.

The chain is built from TRBV11-2 and TRBJ1-6; 9 nucleotides match TRBD1. Germline V lookup: CDR1 SGHAT, CDR2 FQNNGV. This CDR3 is built from 16 residues. After removal of 8 bases from V and 7 bases from J, the junction contained 12 bases not matched to a gene. The CDR3 nucleotides are TGTGCCAGCGGAAATCCACCCGGGACAGGGAATTCACCCCTCCACTTT. Translating it yields CASGNPPGTGNSPLHF.

The chain employs TRBV6-1 and TRBJ1-1, with 7 bases matching TRBD1. The CDR3 loop spans 14 amino acids. Trimming at V came to 2 bases and at J to 5 bases, leaving 5 bases not matched to a gene. Germline loops: CDR1 MNHNS, CDR2 SASEGT. The CDR3 DNA reads TGTGCCAGCAGTGAAACAGGGGTTTGGACTGAAGCTTTCTTT. This sequence encodes CASSETGVWTEAFF.

This rearrangement joins TRBV9 to TRBJ1-2, with TRBD1 matching 7 bases. This CDR3 spans 14 amino acids. V shed 7 bases and J 0 bases; nucleotides not matched to a gene: 6. Germline V gives CDR1 SGDLS, CDR2 YYNGEE. CDR3 sequence (DNA): TGTGCCAGCGGAGGGACAGCCGCTAACTATGGCTACACCTTC. Its translation: CASGGTAANYGYTF.

The chain joins TRBV18 to TRBJ1-1, with 7 nucleotides matching TRBD1. The CDR3 sequence is 14 residues long. The germline V gene encodes CDR1 KGHSH and CDR2 LQKENI. With 3 bases clipped from V and 6 bases from J, the junction kept 7 bases outside the gene matches. CDR3 DNA: TGTGCCAGCTCACCTTCGACAGGGTACCCTGAAGCTTTCTTT. As protein: CASSPSTGYPEAFF.

The chain uses TRBV5-1 and TRBJ2-7, with TRBD1 as a possible D gene (5 bases). V shed 4 bases and J shed 1 base, with 15 bases lying between them. This CDR3 contains 15 residues. CDR1 and CDR2 from the germline V gene are SGHRS and YFSETQ. DNA for the CDR3: TGCGCCAGCAGCGTGGGCACAGGCGTATCCTACGAGCAGTACTTC. Its translation: CASSVGTGVSYEQYF. Filled out from reference TRBV5-1 and TRBJ2-7, the complete variable domain reads KAGVTQTPRYLIKTRGQQVTLSCSPISGHRSVSWYQQTPGQGLQFLFEYFSETQRNKGNFPGRFSGRQFSNSRSEMNVSTLELGDSALYLCASSVGTGVSYEQYFGPGTRLTVT.

This clone appeared a single time. This chain uses TRBV5-1 with TRBJ2-5; 9 bases line up with TRBD1. J gave up 5 bases and V 5 bases, and 7 bases lay outside the gene matches. Germline V gene data show CDR1 as SGHRS and CDR2 as YFSETQ. The CDR3 consists of 14 residues. The CDR3 bases are TGCGCCAGCAGGCGGGACAGGGAGGGTGAGACCCAGTACTTC. It is translated as CASRRDREGETQYF.

The chain links TRBV6-5 to TRBJ1-6; 9 bases match TRBD1. CDR3 length: 14 residues. Per the germline V gene, CDR1 is MNHEY and CDR2 is SVGAGI. The V and J ends lost 7 bases and 9 bases, in that order; junction bases with no gene match: 7. CDR3 coding DNA: TGTGCCAGCACCAAAACAGGGGGCGTTTCACCCCTCCACTTT. Its translation is CASTKTGGVSPLHF.

The chain employs TRBV6-1 and TRBJ1-6, with unresolved D. The CDR3 spans 13 residues. The germline CDR1 and CDR2 sequences are MNHNS and SASEGT. Between the trimmed V and J ends, which lost 3 bases and 10 bases, there was a span of 10 bases. CDR3 coding DNA: TGTGCCAGCAGTGATTACAGATCCTCACCCCTCCACTTT. Translating it yields CASSDYRSSPLHF.

V and J are TRBV11-2 and TRBJ1-5; D not resolved. The CDR3 spans 13 residues. Trimming took 5 bases from V and 7 from J, leaving 12 bases between them. Looked up from germline, CDR1 is SGHAT and CDR2 is FQNNGV. The CDR3 coding sequence is TGTGCCAGCAGCCTTACAAGGAGGCAGCCCCAGCATTTT. It codes for CASSLTRRQPQHF. Together with reference TRBV11-2 and TRBJ1-5, the CDR3 gives the full variable domain: EAGVAQSPRYKIIEKRQSVAFWCNPISGHATLYWYQQILGQGPKLLIQFQNNGVVDDSQLPKDRFSAERLKGVDSTLKIQPAKLEDSAVYLCASSLTRRQPQHFGDGTRLSIL.

The V call is TRBV5-1, the J call TRBJ2-1; 15 bases match TRBD2. The CDR3 is made up of 15 amino acids. Germline CDR1 SGHRS, CDR2 YFSETQ. V shed 3 bases, J shed 8 bases, and the junction held 3 bases outside the gene matches. The CDR3 DNA follows: TGCGCCAGCAGCTACGGGACTAGCGGGGGGTATGAGCAGTTCTTC. It yields the protein CASSYGTSGGYEQFF.

V and J are TRBV5-1 and TRBJ2-2; TRBD1 agrees at 11 bases. The CDR3 has 17 amino acids. Germline trimming cut 4 bases from V and 5 bases from J; bases unmatched to any gene: 10. Germline CDR1 is SGHRS and CDR2 is YFSETQ. The CDR3 coding sequence is TGCGCCAGCAGCCAGGGACAGGGGGTGACTGGTACCGGGGAGCTGTTTTTT. Translated, it gives CASSQGQGVTGTGELFF.

The J gene is TRBJ2-3, the V gene TRBV30; 7 bases are shared with TRBD2. CDR3 length: 17 residues. J was trimmed by 0 bases and V by 6 bases; bases with no gene match: 15. The V gene's germline CDR1 is GTSNPN and CDR2 SVGIG (reference sequence). DNA for the CDR3: TGTGCCTGCCCCCTTTTAGCTAGCGGAGGAAGCACAGATACGCAGTATTTT. Translation: CACPLLASGGSTDTQYF.

V and J are TRBV25-1 and TRBJ1-6; D is uncertain. CDR3 length: 14 residues. Trimming pared 0 bases from V and 5 bases from J, leaving 5 bases between. From germline, CDR1 is MGHDK and CDR2 SYGVNS. In nucleotides, the CDR3 is TGTGCCAGCAGTGAATACATTGATAATTCACCCCTCCACTTT. This translates into CASSEYIDNSPLHF.

The chain recombines TRBV7-2 with TRBJ2-3; TRBD2 agrees at 8 bases. The CDR3 contains 15 residues. In germline, CDR1 is SGHTA, CDR2 FQGNSA. Trimming at V came to 8 bases and at J to 4 bases, leaving 11 bases not matched to a gene. The chain's CDR3 is CASSGDGLAADTQYF. The CDR3 region has the DNA TGTGCCAGCTCAGGGGACGGACTAGCCGCAGATACGCAGTATTTT.

This chain connects TRBV9 to TRBJ2-1, with 9 positions matching TRBD2. Germline CDR1 SGDLS, CDR2 YYNGEE. V was pared by 0 bases and J by 5 bases, with 6 bases of the junction left unmatched. This CDR3 has 16 amino acids. The CDR3 is CASSVVKREVNNEQFF. The CDR3, as DNA: TGTGCCAGCAGCGTAGTCAAGCGGGAGGTGAACAATGAGCAGTTCTTC. The full variable domain, its missing parts supplied by reference TRBV9 and TRBJ2-1, is DSGVTQTPKHLITATGQRVTLRCSPRSGDLSVYWYQQSLDQGLQFLIQYYNGEERAKGNILERFSAQQFPDLHSELNLSSLELGDSALYFCASSVVKREVNNEQFFGPGTRLTVL.

A few counts support this clone. V gene TRBV18 combines with J gene TRBJ1-6; 8 positions match TRBD1. Germline values: CDR1 KGHSH, CDR2 LQKENI. The V gene end was trimmed by 6 bases and the J gene end by 8 bases; junction bases not matched to a gene: 9. The CDR3 has 15 amino acids. The CDR3 reads CASSMRQGTDSPLHF. The DNA of the CDR3 is TGTGCCAGCTCGATGCGACAGGGGACGGATTCACCCCTCCACTTT. The whole variable domain, filled in from reference TRBV18 and TRBJ1-6, reads NAGVMQNPRHLVRRRGQEARLRCSPMKGHSHVYWYRQLPEEGLKFMVYLQKENIIDESGMPKERFSAEFPKEGPSILRIQQVVRGDSAAYFCASSMRQGTDSPLHFGNGTRLTVT.

The chain uses TRBV11-2 and TRBJ2-7; TRBD1 aligns across 7 bases. In germline, CDR1 is SGHAT, CDR2 FQNNGV. The J segment lost 10 bases and the V segment lost 4 bases, leaving 13 bases of the junction unmatched. CDR3 length equals 14 residues. This CDR3 is CASSSLTGQQLQYF. Written as DNA, the CDR3 is TGTGCCAGCAGCTCACTCACGGGACAGCAGCTTCAGTACTTC.